This T cell receptor beta chain appears in the sequencing data of a study of Graves' ophthalmopathy and Graves' hyperthyroidism. This clonotype came up many times. Germline loops: CDR1 SNHLY, CDR2 FYNNEI. The CDR3 is 15 residues long. The V end lost 2 bases, the J end lost 0 bases, and 11 bases lay between the germline ends. The study amplified TCR beta CDR3 regions using RNA transcripts. After a first-round RT-PCR with HTBI primers, a second-round multiplex PCR was run. TCRdb re-called the multiplex PCR reads with MiXCR, one entry per CDR3 protein. The repertoire consists of 450,000 to 600,000 distinct CDR3 sequences, with approximately 37% occurring once and the leading ten covering roughly 4%.

Specimen: peripheral blood or thyroid tissue (not recorded which). The origin of this receptor is an adult man with Graves' hyperthyroidism. The genes are TRBV2 and TRBJ2-7; a weak D match, TRBD2 (6 bases). This CDR3 is CASSESPGSSYEQYF. The DNA for the CDR3 is TGTGCCAGCAGTGAATCCCCCGGGAGCTCCTACGAGCAGTACTTC.